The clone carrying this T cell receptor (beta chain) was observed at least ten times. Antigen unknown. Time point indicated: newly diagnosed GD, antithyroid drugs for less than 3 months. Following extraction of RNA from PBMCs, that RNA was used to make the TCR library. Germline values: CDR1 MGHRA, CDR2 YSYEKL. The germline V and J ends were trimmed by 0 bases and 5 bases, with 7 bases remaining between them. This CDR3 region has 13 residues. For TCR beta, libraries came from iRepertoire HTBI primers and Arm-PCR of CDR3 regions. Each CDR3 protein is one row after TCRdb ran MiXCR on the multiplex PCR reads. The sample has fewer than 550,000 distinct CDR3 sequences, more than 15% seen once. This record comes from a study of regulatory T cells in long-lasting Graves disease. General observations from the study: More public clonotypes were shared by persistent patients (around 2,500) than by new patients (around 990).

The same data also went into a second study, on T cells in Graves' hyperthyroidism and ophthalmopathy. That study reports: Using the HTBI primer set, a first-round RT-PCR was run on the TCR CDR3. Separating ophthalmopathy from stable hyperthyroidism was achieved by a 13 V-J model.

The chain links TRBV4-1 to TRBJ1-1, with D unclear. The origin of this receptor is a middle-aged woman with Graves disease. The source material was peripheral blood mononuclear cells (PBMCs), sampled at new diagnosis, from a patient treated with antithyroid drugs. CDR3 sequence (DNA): TGCGCCAGCAGCCAAGAAGGGAAGACTGAAGCTTTCTTT. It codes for CASSQEGKTEAFF.